A single sample gave rise to the 28 T cell receptor beta chains below, sequenced in a study of OX40 agonist ivuxolimab in advanced cancers. Clones were read by immunoSEQ multiplex PCR, and TCRdb kept only the in-frame ones, dropping some. The sample consists of tens of thousands of clones, about 82% of them appearing once. Material: CD4+ or CD8+ T cells sorted from blood, obtained in a trial of the OX40 agonist ivuxolimab. The receptors come from an adult with an advanced solid tumor such as melanoma, head and neck, liver or kidney cancer.

V and J are TRBV6-5 and TRBJ2-2, with D perhaps TRBD2 (5 bases). Germline CDR1 reads MNHEY; CDR2 reads SVGAGI. The CDR3 runs to 13 residues. Trimming removed 0 bases from V and 9 bases from J, with 8 bases in between. The CDR3 nucleotides are TGTGCCAGCAGTTACTCGAGAGGGCGGGAGCTGTTTTTT. Translating it yields CASSYSRGRELFF.

The chain joins TRBV5-4 to TRBJ1-2; no definite D call. The germline gives CDR1 SGHNT, CDR2 YYREEE (reference sequence). V was trimmed by 6 bases and J by 8 bases, leaving 20 bases between them. This CDR3 region has 14 residues. The CDR3 here is CASTTAGGPRGYTF. The CDR3 DNA reads TGTGCCAGCACTACGGCCGGAGGTCCGAGGGGCTACACCTTC.

The chain uses TRBV7-6 and TRBJ1-4; no firm D call. The CDR3 has 14 amino acids. Trimming pared 5 bases from V and 3 bases from J, leaving 10 bases between. Germline values: CDR1 SGHVS, CDR2 FNYEAQ. The CDR3 region has the DNA TGTGCCAGCAGCAGCGGGATAGCTAATGAAAAACTGTTTTTT. As protein: CASSSGIANEKLFF.

Here the CDR3 DNA reads TGTGCCAGCAGCTTGCGACAGGGGCCCACGGGCTACACCTTC. It translates to CASSLRQGPTGYTF. V and J are TRBV5-6 and TRBJ1-2, with 8 bases lining up with TRBD1. J lost 8 bases, V lost 1 base, and 7 bases had no gene match. This CDR3 is built from 14 residues. Looked up from germline, CDR1 is SGHDT and CDR2 is YYEEEE.

On this clone itself: An end of the junction differs from the germline gene, which may be a read error. The rearrangement uses TRBV7-2 and TRBJ2-5; the match to TRBD2 covers 16 bases. Looked up from germline, CDR1 is SGHTA and CDR2 is FQGNSA. This CDR3 is 18 amino acids long. CDR3 loop: CASTLGGLAGGAQETQYF. The CDR3 nucleotides are TGTGCCAGCACCTTAGGGGGACTAGCGGGAGGGGCCCAAGAGACCCAGTACTTC.

The chain employs TRBV29-1 and TRBJ2-7; TRBD2 aligns across 11 bases. The germline V gene encodes CDR1 SQVTM and CDR2 ANQGSEA. CDR3 length: 12 residues. The V segment lost 7 bases and the J segment 7 bases; nucleotides outside the gene matches: 6. The CDR3 DNA reads TGCAGCGGAACTAGCGGGAGAGGGGAGCAGTACTTC. Amino acid sequence: CSGTSGRGEQYF.

The gene calls are TRBV21-1 and TRBJ2-3; the table's D call, TRBD1, was not checked against the DNA. TRBV21-1 is flagged as a pseudogene. The CDR3 spans 15 residues. DNA for the CDR3: TGTGCCAGCAGCACCTGGGACAGCTTCACAGATACGCAGTATTTT. This gives the protein CASSTWDSFTDTQYF.

The chain joins TRBV30 to TRBJ2-2, with a weak D call TRBD2 (6 bases). There are 14 residues in the CDR3. From germline, CDR1 is GTSNPN and CDR2 SVGIG (reference sequence). CDR3 loop: CATGTGSSTGELFF. The CDR3 DNA sequence: TGTGCGACTGGAACCGGGAGCAGTACCGGGGAGCTGTTTTTT.

This rearrangement joins TRBV2 to TRBJ2-7; no clear D gene. Trimming took off 3 bases at V and 0 bases at J, with 9 bases between the two ends. Germline lookup yields CDR1 SNHLY and CDR2 FYNNEI. There are 14 residues in the CDR3. The CDR3 DNA is TGTGCCAGCAGTGACCCAACGGTCTCCTACGAGCAGTACTTC. It translates to CASSDPTVSYEQYF. Based on the CDR3 plus reference TRBV2 and TRBJ2-7, the full variable domain is EPEVTQTPSHQVTQMGQEVILRCVPISNHLYFYWYRQILGQKVEFLVSFYNNEISEKSEIFDDQFSVERPDGSNFTLKIRSTKLEDSAMYFCASSDPTVSYEQYFGPGTRLTVT.

The chain links TRBV19 to TRBJ2-7; 8 bases match TRBD1. CDR1 and CDR2 (germline): LNHDA, SQIVND (reference sequence). V shed 6 bases and J 6 bases; nucleotides not matched to a gene: 10. The CDR3 loop spans 14 amino acids. For the CDR3, the DNA is TGTGCCAGTAGGCAGACAGGGGCGACGGGCGAGCAGTACTTC. This translates into CASRQTGATGEQYF.

The gene calls are TRBV7-9 and TRBJ1-1; D is possibly TRBD1 (5 bases). Trimming took 1 base from V and 2 from J, leaving 8 bases between them. Germline CDR1 and CDR2: SEHNR and FQNEAQ (reference sequence). The CDR3 runs 14 residues. The CDR3 coding sequence is TGTGCCAGCAGCTTAGGGGGCCCAAACACTGAAGCTTTCTTT. Translation gives CASSLGGPNTEAFF.

The rearrangement uses TRBV7-8 and TRBJ1-2; TRBD1 might be the D (6 bases). The CDR3 covers 16 residues. The V end lost 5 bases, the J end lost 4 bases, and 20 bases lay between the germline ends. Germline CDR1 is SGHVS and CDR2 is FQNEAQ. This CDR3 reads CASSLGTSRGVYGYTF. The CDR3 DNA is TGTGCCAGCAGCCTCGGGACAAGTCGTGGGGTCTATGGCTACACCTTC.

The rearrangement links TRBV2 to TRBJ2-2, with 7 positions matching TRBD1. The CDR3 contains 13 residues. With 9 bases clipped from V and 5 bases from J, the junction kept 6 bases outside the gene matches. Per germline, CDR1 SNHLY and CDR2 FYNNEI. The CDR3 here is CASSDRLTGELFF. CDR3 nucleotides: TGTGCCAGTTCGGACAGGTTGACCGGGGAGCTGTTTTTT.

This chain connects TRBV7-9 to TRBJ1-1; the D is unclear. The CDR3 runs 13 residues. Germline CDR1 reads SEHNR; CDR2 reads FQNEAQ (reference sequence). Trimming took off 11 bases at V and 0 bases at J, with 13 bases between the two ends. The DNA of the CDR3 is TGTGCCTGTTCAGTGGGCATGAACACTGAAGCTTTCTTT. Protein sequence: CACSVGMNTEAFF.

The chain has TRBV18 and TRBJ1-6; D is unresolved. Trimming took off 5 bases at V and 8 bases at J, with 16 bases between the two ends. Germline-derived CDR1 and CDR2 are KGHSH and LQKENI. This CDR3 has 15 amino acids. The CDR3 is CASSLAGRSDSPLHF. The CDR3 DNA reads as TGTGCCAGCTCATTGGCAGGCCGTAGCGATTCACCCCTCCACTTT.

As to this clone: The sample has other DNA sequences that encode this CDR3 too. This chain uses TRBV11-2 with TRBJ1-2; D perhaps matches TRBD1 (5 bases). V was cut by 1 base and J by 7 bases, with 10 bases left in between. The CDR3 sequence is 13 residues long. In germline, CDR1 is SGHAT, CDR2 FQNNGV. The CDR3 DNA reads as TGTGCCAGCAGCTTAGGGGCGGGGGGTGGCTACACCTTC. It yields the protein CASSLGAGGGYTF.

The CDR3: CASSSTPLGTYEQYF. The CDR3 bases are TGTGCCAGCAGCTCGACACCCCTCGGGACCTACGAGCAGTACTTC. V usage is TRBV6-5 and J usage is TRBJ2-5; tentatively, D is TRBD2 (5 bases). The end of the DNA is better explained by TRBJ2-7, so the J call may be wrong. This CDR3 has 15 residues. Germline V gene data show CDR1 as MNHEY and CDR2 as SVGAGI.

The chain combines TRBV2 with TRBJ2-5; no definite D call. Germline V gene lookup returns CDR1 SNHLY and CDR2 FYNNEI. Trimming shortened V by 1 base and J by 3 bases, and 9 bases separated the two germline ends. The CDR3 runs 14 residues. DNA of the CDR3: TGTGCCAGCAGTGAAGTTCCGGATGAAGAGACCCAGTACTTC. Amino acids: CASSEVPDEETQYF. Full variable domain (outside the CDR3, taken from reference TRBV2 and TRBJ2-5): EPEVTQTPSHQVTQMGQEVILRCVPISNHLYFYWYRQILGQKVEFLVSFYNNEISEKSEIFDDQFSVERPDGSNFTLKIRSTKLEDSAMYFCASSEVPDEETQYFGPGTRLLVL.

The chain couples TRBV2 to TRBJ2-7; tentative D call: TRBD2 (7 bases). The length of the CDR3 is 15 residues. V was shortened by 1 base and J by 2 bases, with 12 bases between the two germline ends. Per the germline V gene, CDR1 is SNHLY and CDR2 is FYNNEI. The CDR3 here is CASSEGWGGPYEQYF. For the CDR3, the DNA is TGTGCCAGCAGTGAAGGGTGGGGGGGCCCCTACGAGCAGTACTTC.

The CDR3 loop is CASSLRSPSGLVSTDTQYF. Written as DNA, the CDR3 is TGTGCCAGCAGCCTAAGGTCGCCCAGCGGCCTAGTGAGCACAGATACGCAGTATTTT. This sequence joins TRBV7-8 and TRBJ2-3, with D maybe TRBD2 (5 bases). Germline CDR1 is SGHVS and CDR2 is FQNEAQ. V was pared by 5 bases and J by 0 bases, with 24 bases between. There are 19 residues in the CDR3.

The gene calls are TRBV6-1 and TRBJ2-5; 10 bases align to TRBD2. Germline V gene sequence: CDR1 MNHNS, CDR2 SASEGT. V trimming: 8 bases; J trimming: 2 bases; junction bases outside the gene matches: 8. The CDR3 totals 15 residues. The CDR3 sequence is CASRRLAGTQETQYF. CDR3 DNA sequence: TGTGCCAGCCGCAGACTAGCGGGTACTCAAGAGACCCAGTACTTC.

The genes are TRBV6-5 and TRBJ1-2, with D hard to call. CDR3 length: 13 residues. CDR1 is MNHEY and CDR2 is SVGAGI in the germline V gene. V lost 8 bases and J lost 8, with 18 bases in between. CDR3 in amino acids: CASREGAVKGYTF. The CDR3, as DNA: TGTGCCAGCCGAGAGGGCGCGGTAAAGGGCTACACCTTC.

The CDR3 loop reads CASSIAMKGRTWDTGELFF. CDR3 DNA: TGTGCCAGTAGTATAGCCATGAAGGGACGAACATGGGACACCGGGGAGCTGTTTTTT. The chain uses TRBV19 and TRBJ2-2, with D possibly being TRBD1 or TRBD2 (5 bases each). Trimming cost V 1 base and J 3 bases, with 21 bases left between them. Germline V gene sequence: CDR1 LNHDA, CDR2 SQIVND (reference sequence). The CDR3 consists of 19 residues.

The V gene is TRBV11-2, the J gene TRBJ2-5; D ambiguous. Trimming took off 1 base at V and 2 bases at J, with 8 bases between the two ends. CDR3 length equals 14 residues. Germline CDR1 reads SGHAT; CDR2 reads FQNNGV. The CDR3 is CASSLAAWQETQYF. DNA for the CDR3: TGTGCCAGCAGCTTAGCAGCGTGGCAAGAGACCCAGTACTTC.

The chain couples TRBV7-9 to TRBJ1-1; 7 bases are a match to TRBD1. Germline CDR1 is SEHNR and CDR2 is FQNEAQ (reference sequence). CDR3 size: 15 residues. V trimming: 0 bases; J trimming: 0 bases; junction bases outside the gene matches: 1. The CDR3 nucleotides read TGTGCCAGCAGCTTAGCAGGGACAGTGAACACTGAAGCTTTCTTT. This translates into CASSLAGTVNTEAFF.

The chain joins TRBV4-2 to TRBJ1-6; tentatively, D is TRBD1 (5 bases). This CDR3 contains 14 residues. Trimming left V 0 bases short and J 11 bases short, with 11 bases between. CDR1 LGHNA and CDR2 YNFKEQ come from the germline V gene. The CDR3 region is CASSQDLKGAPLHF. The CDR3 region has the DNA TGTGCCAGCAGCCAAGATTTAAAAGGGGCACCCCTCCACTTT.

The chain joins TRBV9 to TRBJ2-1; the D gene is possibly TRBD1 (5 bases). This CDR3 contains 14 residues. Germline CDR1 SGDLS, CDR2 YYNGEE. V lost 4 bases to trimming and J lost 6 bases, with 14 bases between them. CDR3 in DNA: TGTGCCAGCAGCACGACAGTCCCCTCCAATGAGCAGTTCTTC. Translation gives CASSTTVPSNEQFF.

CDR3 in DNA: TGTGCCAGCAGCTTAGATTCGCAGAAGAACACTGAAGCTTTCTTT. This translates into CASSLDSQKNTEAFF. The chain uses TRBV11-3 and TRBJ1-1, with D uncertain. This CDR3 contains 15 residues. From germline, CDR1 is SGHNT and CDR2 YENEEA. Deletions cut 0 bases from V and 1 base from J, with 9 bases between.